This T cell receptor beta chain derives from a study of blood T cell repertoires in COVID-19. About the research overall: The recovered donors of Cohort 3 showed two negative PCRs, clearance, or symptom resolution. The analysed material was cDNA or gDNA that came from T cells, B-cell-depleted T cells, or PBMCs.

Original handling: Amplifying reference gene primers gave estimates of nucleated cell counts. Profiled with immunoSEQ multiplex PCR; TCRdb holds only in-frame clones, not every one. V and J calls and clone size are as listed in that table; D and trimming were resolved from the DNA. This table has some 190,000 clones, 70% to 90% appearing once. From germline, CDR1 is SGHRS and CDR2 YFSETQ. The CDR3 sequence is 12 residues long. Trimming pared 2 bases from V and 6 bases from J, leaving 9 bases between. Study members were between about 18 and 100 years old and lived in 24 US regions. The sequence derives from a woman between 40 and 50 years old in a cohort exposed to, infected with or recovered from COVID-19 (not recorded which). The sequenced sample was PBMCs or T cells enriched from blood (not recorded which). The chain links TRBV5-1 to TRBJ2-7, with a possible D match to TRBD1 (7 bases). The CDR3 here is CASSFQGGEQYF. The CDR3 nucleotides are TGCGCCAGCAGCTTTCAGGGGGGCGAGCAGTACTTC.